Following are 8 T cell receptor beta chains from one sample sequenced in a study of cytomegalovirus exposure and HLA in healthy donors (dated by TCRdb to about 2017). Preparation of the library involved the immunoSEQ multiplex PCR assay. TCRdb provides this immuneACCESS table in a form limited to in-frame rearrangements. Some clones are lacking; in checked studies, under half of them reflect an unresolved V gene, and why the rest are absent is not known. Present in this sample are more than 250,000 clones, 90% of which were seen just once. In total, the top ten clones hold approximately 3.1% of the sample. The sequenced material came from PBMCs. All receptors come from a woman under 40 in good health and CMV-seronegative.

This clone was recorded once. The chain carries TRBV7-2 and TRBJ2-5; D might be TRBD2 (6 bases). The CDR3 contains 13 residues. Germline assignment: CDR1 SGHTA and CDR2 FQGNSA. V lost 6 bases and J lost 3, with 11 bases in between. Here the CDR3 reads CASRKTREETQYF. The CDR3 nucleotides read TGTGCCAGCAGGAAGACTAGAGAAGAGACCCAGTACTTC.

CDR3 coding DNA: TGCGCCAGCAGCCCAGGACAGGGGGTTGGCACAGATACGCAGTATTTT. Protein product: CASSPGQGVGTDTQYF. The rearrangement joins TRBV5-1 to TRBJ2-3; 10 bases match TRBD1. This CDR3 region has 16 residues. The trim removed 4 bases at V and 1 base at J, leaving 6 bases unmatched. Germline V gives CDR1 SGHRS, CDR2 YFSETQ.

J is TRBJ2-2 and V is TRBV19, with 7 bases aligning to TRBD1. This CDR3 region has 17 residues. The germline V gene encodes CDR1 LNHDA and CDR2 SQIVND (reference sequence). The V gene end was trimmed by 6 bases and the J gene end by 4 bases; junction bases not matched to a gene: 14. The CDR3 here is CASRPQGFDSGTGELFF. CDR3 DNA: TGTGCCAGTAGGCCACAGGGGTTTGATAGTGGCACCGGGGAGCTGTTTTTT.

V is TRBV15 and J is TRBJ2-7; D gene uncertain. The length of the CDR3 is 13 residues. The V end was cut by 5 bases, the J end by 2 bases, with 10 bases between. Germline loops: CDR1 LNHNV, CDR2 YYDKDF (reference sequence). The CDR3 sequence is CATSGSGAYEQYF. The CDR3, as DNA: TGTGCCACCAGCGGTAGTGGGGCCTACGAGCAGTACTTC. The full variable domain, rest sourced from reference TRBV15 and TRBJ2-7, is DAMVIQNPRYQVTQFGKPVTLSCSQTLNHNVMYWYQQKSSQAPKLLFHYYDKDFNNEADTPDNFQSRRPNTSFCFLDIRSPGLGDTAMYLCATSGSGAYEQYFGPGTRLTVT.

The V and J genes are TRBV11-3 and TRBJ2-5; D not certain. V was pared by 2 bases and J by 5 bases, with 6 bases between. The CDR3 is 12 residues long. Germline V gives CDR1 SGHNT, CDR2 YENEEA. CDR3 DNA: TGTGCCAGCAGCTTAAGCGCGGAGACCCAGTACTTC. Protein product: CASSLSAETQYF. Filled out from reference TRBV11-3 and TRBJ2-5, the complete variable domain reads EAGVVQSPRYKIIEKKQPVAFWCNPISGHNTLYWYLQNLGQGPELLIRYENEEAVDDSQLPKDRFSAERLKGVDSTLKIQPAELGDSAVYLCASSLSAETQYFGPGTRLLVL.

This clone was recorded a few times. The V gene is TRBV29-1, the J gene TRBJ1-2; a weak D match, TRBD1 (5 bases). The CDR3 runs to 16 residues. The germline CDR1 and CDR2 sequences are SQVTM and ANQGSEA. Trimming shortened V by 4 bases and J by 4 bases, and 22 bases separated the two germline ends. The chain's CDR3 is CSVVKREDNAAYGYTF. DNA for the CDR3: TGCAGCGTTGTTAAGAGGGAGGACAACGCCGCCTATGGCTACACCTTC.

The chain uses TRBV7-6 and TRBJ1-1; no clear D. This CDR3 contains 13 residues. Germline loops: CDR1 SGHVS, CDR2 FNYEAQ. Trimming stripped 4 bases from V and 2 bases from J, with 8 bases between. The CDR3 DNA sequence: TGTGCCAGCAGCTACAGACAAAACACTGAAGCTTTCTTT. This sequence encodes CASSYRQNTEAFF.

The chain employs TRBV28 and TRBJ2-7; 10 bases line up with TRBD2. The germline V gene encodes CDR1 MDHEN and CDR2 SYDVKM. The CDR3 runs 15 residues. V dropped 5 bases and J dropped 3; count of bases not matched to a gene: 7. As DNA, the CDR3 is TGTGCCAGCAGTCCTAGCGGGAGACCCCTCTACGAGCAGTACTTC. This codes for CASSPSGRPLYEQYF.